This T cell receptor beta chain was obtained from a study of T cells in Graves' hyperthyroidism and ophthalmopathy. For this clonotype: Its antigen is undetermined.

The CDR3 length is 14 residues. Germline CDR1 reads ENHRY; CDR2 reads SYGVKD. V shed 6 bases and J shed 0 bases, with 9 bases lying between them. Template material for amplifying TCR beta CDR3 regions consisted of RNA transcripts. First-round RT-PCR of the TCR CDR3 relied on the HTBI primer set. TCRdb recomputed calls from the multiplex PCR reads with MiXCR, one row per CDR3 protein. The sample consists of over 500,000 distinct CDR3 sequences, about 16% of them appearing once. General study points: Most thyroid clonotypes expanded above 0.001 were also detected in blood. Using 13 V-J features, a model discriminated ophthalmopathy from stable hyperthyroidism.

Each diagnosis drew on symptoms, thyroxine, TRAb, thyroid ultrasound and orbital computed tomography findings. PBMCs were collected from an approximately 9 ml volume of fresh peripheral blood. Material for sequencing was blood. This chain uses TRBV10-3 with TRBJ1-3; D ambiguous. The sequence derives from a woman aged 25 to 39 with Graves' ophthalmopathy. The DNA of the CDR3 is TGTGCCATCAGGGACTCCTACTCTGGAAACACCATATATTTT. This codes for CAIRDSYSGNTIYF.